Listed below are T cell receptor beta chains from one sample, sequenced in a study of T cell responses to AZD1222 COVID-19 vaccine. Measured with immunoSEQ multiplex PCR; TCRdb has only the in-frame clones, and not every one. This table has around 120,000 clones, roughly 91% appearing once. This specimen consisted of peripheral blood, obtained on day 0 of AZD1222 vaccination. The origin of the receptors is an adult in good health. The CDR3 runs from the conserved cysteine through the conserved F or W. Only some rows state a clone size, as once, few, many or a class for expanded clones.

j_call v_call clone_size cdr3_aa
TRBJ2-3 TRBV29-1 few CSVITGGRADTQYF
TRBJ1-1 TRBV6-1 NA CASSESLGGHTEAFF
TRBJ1-1 TRBV7-6 NA CASSLMGGGGSEAFF
TRBJ1-1 TRBV28 NA CASSLSGGYNTEAFF
TRBJ1-6 TRBV5-5 NA CASSPGVRGGYNSPLHF
TRBJ1-5 TRBV28 NA CASTLGQGNQPQHF
TRBJ2-5 TRBV5-4 NA CASSYQETQYF
TRBJ2-7 TRBV28 NA CASSLGMAGRSTYEQYF
TRBJ2-1 TRBV18 many CASSPAEVFDNEQFF
TRBJ1-1 TRBV24-1 NA CATSDLPFPPLNTEAFF
TRBJ2-7 TRBV25-1 NA CASTRDSSYEQYF
TRBJ1-2 TRBV29-1 NA CSVVTVYGYTF
TRBJ2-5 TRBV2 NA CASSRQVGETQYF
TRBJ1-1 TRBV2 NA CASWRGLNTEAFF
TRBJ2-3 TRBV28 NA CASSLRAGVSTDTQYF
TRBJ2-7 TRBV6-5 NA CASSHRSEQYF
TRBJ2-3 TRBV14 NA CASSQAGTGGADTQYF
TRBJ2-7 TRBV19 NA CASSIGPSGNYEQYF
TRBJ2-5 TRBV4-1 NA CASSQGRASGSKTQYF
TRBJ2-7 TRBV5-4 once CASSPGQGAREQYF
TRBJ2-7 TRBV18 NA CASSEMTGWYEQYF
TRBJ2-2 TRBV24-1 once CATRSTRRGLGGELFF
TRBJ1-6 TRBV6-5 NA CASSYHDSNSPLHF
TRBJ2-1 TRBV2 once CASSETSGSSDEQFF
TRBJ1-1 TRBV10-2 NA CASSQGAEAFF
TRBJ1-1 TRBV5-1 NA CASSLGRIPIEAFF
TRBJ2-1 TRBV20-1 NA CSASRPNEQFF
TRBJ2-5 TRBV14 NA CASSQELSDGRIQETQYF
TRBJ1-4 TRBV5-5 NA CASSLVMPQLFPNEKLFF
TRBJ2-1 TRBV19 once CASSSRLDYNEQFF
TRBJ1-4 TRBV7-6 NA CASSPQTTTNEKLFF
TRBJ1-2 TRBV14 NA CASSQLTDTNYGYTF
TRBJ1-2 TRBV30 NA CAWSVPGTGSSGYTF
TRBJ1-2 TRBV2 NA CASSAGRANYGYTF
TRBJ2-2 TRBV7-2 NA CASSLDLRDTGELFF
TRBJ1-1 TRBV7-8 NA CASSLVQGGYTEAFF
TRBJ2-5 TRBV11-3 NA CASSFADNRGRKTQYF
TRBJ2-1 TRBV5-1 NA CASSQRLAGGGNEQFF
TRBJ2-3 TRBV7-2 NA CASSLDLGTQYF
TRBJ2-7 TRBV3-1/TRBV3-2 NA CASSRSTATGRYEQYF
TRBJ2-7 TRBV11-2 NA CASSPGPEQYF
TRBJ1-2 TRBV2 NA CASREGVWGQGYGYTF
TRBJ1-1 TRBV12-3/TRBV12-4 NA CASSFVQVVEAFF
TRBJ2-1 TRBV9 NA CASTQRGAEYNEQFF